The text below deals with one TCR beta chain. Extraction of total RNA produced a minimum of 5.5 micrograms from each sample. With a J-beta primer mix and a sample-barcoded 5' primer, a second PCR ran about 6 to 11 cycles. MiXCR was run by TCRdb on the 5' RACE reads, yielding one entry per CDR3 protein. Of a few hundred thousand distinct CDR3 sequences in the sample, roughly half were seen once. The sample originates from a study of blood T cells in healthy people across ages. The CDR3 is made up of 16 amino acids. Germline values: CDR1 SGHKS, CDR2 YYEKEE (reference sequence). Unmatched junction bases numbered 8, after V lost 4 bases and J lost 5 bases.

This receptor was identified in a man in his sixties in good health. The chain recombines TRBV5-5 with TRBJ1-6; 8 nucleotides align to TRBD1. Sequences were obtained from blood. The CDR3 reads CASSQAAGQDNSPLHF. CDR3 coding DNA: TGTGCCAGCAGCCAAGCTGCGGGACAGGATAATTCACCCCTCCACTTT. The full variable domain, its missing parts supplied by reference TRBV5-5 and TRBJ1-6, is DAGVTQSPTHLIKTRGQQVTLRCSPISGHKSVSWYQQVLGQGPQFIFQYYEKEERGRGNFPDRFSARQFPNYSSELNVNALLLGDSALYLCASSQAAGQDNSPLHFGNGTRLTVT.